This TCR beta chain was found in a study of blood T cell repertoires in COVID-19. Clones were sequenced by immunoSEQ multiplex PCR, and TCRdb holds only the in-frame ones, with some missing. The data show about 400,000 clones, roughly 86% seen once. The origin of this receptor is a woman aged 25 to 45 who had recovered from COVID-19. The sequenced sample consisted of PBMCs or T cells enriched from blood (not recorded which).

CDR3 residues: CASSLGWQSNEKLFF. The CDR3 nucleotides read TGTGCCAGCAGCTTGGGTTGGCAGTCCAATGAAAAACTGTTTTTT. The J gene is TRBJ1-4, the V gene TRBV5-6; D call uncertain. V was clipped by 0 bases and J by 5 bases, with 11 bases between them. The CDR3 sequence is 15 residues long. Germline CDR1 reads SGHDT; CDR2 reads YYEEEE. The full variable domain, completed using reference TRBV5-6 and TRBJ1-4, is DAGVTQSPTHLIKTRGQQVTLRCSPKSGHDTVSWYQQALGQGPQFIFQYYEEEERQRGNFPDRFSGHQFPNYSSELNVNALLLGDSALYLCASSLGWQSNEKLFFGSGTQLSVL.